The sample holds a few counts of the clone carrying this TCR beta chain. Its antigen is unidentified. The template was RNA from unsorted bulk tissue. Between August and November 2014, newly diagnosed, chemotherapy-naive lung cancer patients underwent thoracic surgery in China. A modified ARM-PCR protocol with three rounds of nested PCR amplified TCRbeta. One entry per CDR3 protein results from TCRdb running MiXCR on the multiplex PCR reads. The data contain over 110,000 distinct CDR3 sequences, approximately 72% of them singletons. This entry comes from a study of tumor and adjacent non-tumor tissue in lung cancer. As for the study in general: Aged about 31 to 80 years, patients included 10 men and roughly 5 women with stage I to III disease.

Overall study results and limits: Tumor tissue had significantly higher TCR diversity than normal lung.

Sequencing was done on a sample of lung tumor tissue. The sequence derives from a man aged 60-69 years with small cell lung cancer.

CDR3 in amino acids: CATSERGNVLTF. For the CDR3, the DNA is TGTGCCACCAGTGAGAGGGGCAACGTCCTGACTTTC. The rearrangement links TRBV24-1 to TRBJ2-6; D is tentatively TRBD1 or TRBD2 (5 bases each). The V end was cut by 4 bases, the J end by 9 bases, with 6 bases between. The CDR3 loop spans 12 amino acids. CDR1 and CDR2 (germline): KGHDR, SFDVKD.